A selection of T cell receptor beta chains follows, all from one sample in a study of neoadjuvant anti-PD-1 for oral cavity cancer. Profiled with immunoSEQ multiplex PCR; TCRdb holds only in-frame clones, not every one. This table has about 14,000 clones, about three quarters appearing once. The sample was PBMCs, taken after nivolumab (anti-PD-1) treatment. These TCRs come from a person between 40 and 85 years old with oral cavity squamous cell carcinoma. Each CDR3 is given with its conserved first and last residue. Fields, in order: clone size, V gene, D gene, J gene, CDR3 DNA, CDR3 protein. D genes are given only for firm matches. Not every row has a clone size; where given, it reads once, few, many or a size class.

abundance: NA; v_gene: TRBV7-9; d_gene: NA; j_gene: TRBJ2-7; CDR3nt: TGTGCCAGCAGCTTCCCTGGGGAGCAGTACTTC; CDR3aa: CASSFPGEQYF
abundance: NA; v_gene: TRBV18; d_gene: NA; j_gene: TRBJ1-2; CDR3nt: TGTGCCAGCTCACCATTACAGGCCCCTAACTATGGCTACACCTTC; CDR3aa: CASSPLQAPNYGYTF
abundance: NA; v_gene: TRBV29-1; d_gene: NA; j_gene: TRBJ2-3; CDR3nt: TGCAGCGTTGCGGCAGACGGCACAGATACGCAGTATTTT; CDR3aa: CSVAADGTDTQYF
abundance: NA; v_gene: TRBV10-3; d_gene: NA; j_gene: TRBJ1-1; CDR3nt: TGTGCCATCAGCTTGGACAGGAACACTGAAGCTTTCTTT; CDR3aa: CAISLDRNTEAFF
abundance: NA; v_gene: TRBV5-1; d_gene: NA; j_gene: TRBJ1-2; CDR3nt: TGCGCCAGCTCCCCCCAGGGTTATGGCTACACCTTC; CDR3aa: CASSPQGYGYTF
abundance: NA; v_gene: TRBV11-2; d_gene: NA; j_gene: TRBJ1-4; CDR3nt: TGTGCCAGCAGCCGCCTCACAGGGCCGACTAATGAAAAACTGTTTTTT; CDR3aa: CASSRLTGPTNEKLFF
abundance: NA; v_gene: TRBV5-4; d_gene: TRBD2; j_gene: TRBJ2-1; CDR3nt: TGTGCCAGCAGCTTGGCGGGAGGGCCAGGGAATGAGCAGTTCTTC; CDR3aa: CASSLAGGPGNEQFF
abundance: NA; v_gene: TRBV9; d_gene: NA; j_gene: TRBJ2-3; CDR3nt: TGTGCCAGCAGCGTCGACTATCCCGGGGATACGCAGTATTTT; CDR3aa: CASSVDYPGDTQYF
abundance: NA; v_gene: TRBV5-1; d_gene: NA; j_gene: TRBJ2-7; CDR3nt: TGCGCCAGCAGCCGGCAGGGAAATGCCTACGAGCAGTACTTC; CDR3aa: CASSRQGNAYEQYF
abundance: NA; v_gene: TRBV19; d_gene: TRBD1; j_gene: TRBJ1-1; CDR3nt: TGTGCCAGTAGTCCCCCAACAGGGGCGGGTACTGAAGCTTTCTTT; CDR3aa: CASSPPTGAGTEAFF
abundance: NA; v_gene: TRBV19; d_gene: TRBD1; j_gene: TRBJ2-2; CDR3nt: TGTGCCAGTAGACGACAGGGCGACACCGGGGAGCTGTTTTTT; CDR3aa: CASRRQGDTGELFF
abundance: NA; v_gene: TRBV6-6; d_gene: NA; j_gene: TRBJ1-5; CDR3nt: TGTGCCAGCAGGTCGGGACAAGCAGATAGCAATCAGCCCCAGCATTTT; CDR3aa: CASRSGQADSNQPQHF
abundance: NA; v_gene: TRBV27; d_gene: NA; j_gene: TRBJ1-5; CDR3nt: TGTGCCAGCAGTTTATCGGGGGCCAATCAGCCCCAGCATTTT; CDR3aa: CASSLSGANQPQHF
abundance: NA; v_gene: TRBV4-2; d_gene: NA; j_gene: TRBJ1-4; CDR3nt: TGTGCCAGCAGCCAAGAATTGGGTGAAAAACTGTTTTTT; CDR3aa: CASSQELGEKLFF
abundance: NA; v_gene: TRBV2; d_gene: NA; j_gene: TRBJ2-7; CDR3nt: TGTGCCAGTCGCGGGACAAGGACAGCCTACGAGCAGTACTTC; CDR3aa: CASRGTRTAYEQYF
abundance: few; v_gene: TRBV9; d_gene: NA; j_gene: TRBJ2-5; CDR3nt: TGTGCCAGCAGCGCCACGGGACGGGAGACCCAGTACTTC; CDR3aa: CASSATGRETQYF
abundance: once; v_gene: TRBV7-8; d_gene: TRBD2; j_gene: TRBJ2-3; CDR3nt: TGTGCCAGCAGCTTCTCTAGCGGGAGCACAGATACGCAGTATTTT; CDR3aa: CASSFSSGSTDTQYF
abundance: NA; v_gene: TRBV25-1; d_gene: NA; j_gene: TRBJ1-2; CDR3nt: TGTGCCAGCATGGGGGGGAACTATGGCTACACCTTC; CDR3aa: CASMGGNYGYTF
abundance: once; v_gene: TRBV2; d_gene: TRBD1; j_gene: TRBJ2-1; CDR3nt: TGTGCCAGCAGAGGAGACAGGGTCAATGAGCAGTTCTTC; CDR3aa: CASRGDRVNEQFF
abundance: NA; v_gene: TRBV2; d_gene: TRBD1; j_gene: TRBJ2-7; CDR3nt: TGTGCCGCCGGGACAGGGGTTCCCTACGAGCAGTACTTC; CDR3aa: CAAGTGVPYEQYF
abundance: NA; v_gene: TRBV5-1; d_gene: NA; j_gene: TRBJ2-1; CDR3nt: TGCGCCAGCAGCTTGGGCGGAGGGAGAGACAATGAGCAGTTCTTC; CDR3aa: CASSLGGGRDNEQFF
abundance: NA; v_gene: TRBV6-6; d_gene: TRBD2; j_gene: TRBJ2-7; CDR3nt: TGTGCCAGCAGTTTGGGGGGGACTAGCGTAACCTACGAGCAGTACTTC; CDR3aa: CASSLGGTSVTYEQYF
abundance: NA; v_gene: TRBV5-6; d_gene: NA; j_gene: TRBJ2-3; CDR3nt: TGTGCCAGCAGCCTTCCGGGACCGGCGGATACGCAGTATTTT; CDR3aa: CASSLPGPADTQYF
abundance: NA; v_gene: TRBV14; d_gene: NA; j_gene: TRBJ1-5; CDR3nt: TGTGTCTCGGGGCCCCAGCATTTT; CDR3aa: CVSGPQHF
abundance: NA; v_gene: TRBV19; d_gene: TRBD2; j_gene: TRBJ2-2; CDR3nt: TGTGCCAGTAGTAAACTAGCGGGAGGCGAAAACACCGGGGAGCTGTTTTTT; CDR3aa: CASSKLAGGENTGELFF
abundance: NA; v_gene: TRBV30; d_gene: NA; j_gene: TRBJ1-2; CDR3nt: TGTGCCTGGAGCGAAGCAGGGCTGCGCGGCTACACCTTC; CDR3aa: CAWSEAGLRGYTF
abundance: once; v_gene: TRBV5-4; d_gene: NA; j_gene: TRBJ2-7; CDR3nt: TGTGCCAGCAGCCTTTACGCGGCAAGCTCCTACGAGCAGTACTTC; CDR3aa: CASSLYAASSYEQYF
abundance: few; v_gene: TRBV15; d_gene: NA; j_gene: TRBJ1-2; CDR3nt: TGTGCCACCAGCAGAGATCAACCTAACTATGGCTACACCTTC; CDR3aa: CATSRDQPNYGYTF
abundance: NA; v_gene: TRBV7-8; d_gene: TRBD1; j_gene: TRBJ1-4; CDR3nt: TGTGCCAGCAGCTTAGGACAGGGTGGCGGGGAAAAACTGTTTTTT; CDR3aa: CASSLGQGGGEKLFF
abundance: NA; v_gene: TRBV27; d_gene: NA; j_gene: TRBJ1-5; CDR3nt: TGTGCCAGCAGTTTAAAGTCATCGGGTCCAGCCCAGCATTTT; CDR3aa: CASSLKSSGPAQHF
abundance: NA; v_gene: TRBV29-1; d_gene: NA; j_gene: TRBJ2-7; CDR3nt: TGCAGCGTTGTTGGGAACGGGGACGAGCAGTACTTC; CDR3aa: CSVVGNGDEQYF
abundance: NA; v_gene: TRBV5-1; d_gene: NA; j_gene: TRBJ2-7; CDR3nt: TGCGCCAGCAGAAGGGACGAATCCTACGAGCAGTACTTC; CDR3aa: CASRRDESYEQYF
abundance: NA; v_gene: TRBV7-8; d_gene: TRBD1; j_gene: TRBJ2-7; CDR3nt: TGTGCCAGCAGCTTTTCGACAGGGGTTAACGAGCAGTACTTC; CDR3aa: CASSFSTGVNEQYF
abundance: NA; v_gene: TRBV5-4; d_gene: NA; j_gene: TRBJ2-2; CDR3nt: TGTGCCAGCAGGAGGGAAGGGAACACCGGGGAGCTGTTTTTT; CDR3aa: CASRREGNTGELFF
abundance: NA; v_gene: TRBV7-9; d_gene: TRBD1; j_gene: TRBJ1-1; CDR3nt: TGTGCCAGCAGCGGACAGGGGAGGACTGAAGCTTTCTTT; CDR3aa: CASSGQGRTEAFF
abundance: NA; v_gene: TRBV11-2; d_gene: TRBD2; j_gene: TRBJ2-7; CDR3nt: TGTGCCAGCAGCCCCGCCGGGACTAGCGGAGCCGAGCAGTACTTC; CDR3aa: CASSPAGTSGAEQYF
abundance: few; v_gene: TRBV15; d_gene: NA; j_gene: TRBJ2-2; CDR3nt: TGTGCCACCAGCAGAGATCTAGGGAACACCGGGGAGCTGTTTTTT; CDR3aa: CATSRDLGNTGELFF
abundance: NA; v_gene: TRBV13; d_gene: TRBD2; j_gene: TRBJ2-7; CDR3nt: TGTGCCAGTAGGAATCGACTAGCGGGAGACCACGAGCAGTACTTC; CDR3aa: CASRNRLAGDHEQYF
abundance: NA; v_gene: TRBV4-1; d_gene: TRBD1; j_gene: TRBJ2-7; CDR3nt: TGCGCCAGCAGCCAAGGCGGGACAGGCACCATACTAACCTACGAGCAGTACTTC; CDR3aa: CASSQGGTGTILTYEQYF
abundance: once; v_gene: TRBV29-1; d_gene: NA; j_gene: TRBJ2-1; CDR3nt: TGCAGCGTTTCAGGAGGCAGGGGGCAGTTCTTC; CDR3aa: CSVSGGRGQFF
abundance: NA; v_gene: TRBV7-3; d_gene: TRBD2; j_gene: TRBJ2-5; CDR3nt: TGTGCCAGCAGCTTATCCACGGGGGGGAAGACCCAGTACTTC; CDR3aa: CASSLSTGGKTQYF
abundance: NA; v_gene: TRBV30; d_gene: NA; j_gene: TRBJ2-3; CDR3nt: TGTGCCTACGAAGGCTACACAGATACGCAGTATTTT; CDR3aa: CAYEGYTDTQYF
abundance: NA; v_gene: TRBV27; d_gene: NA; j_gene: TRBJ1-2; CDR3nt: TGTGCCAGCAGTGCCCGAGACAGCTATGGCTACACCTTC; CDR3aa: CASSARDSYGYTF
abundance: NA; v_gene: TRBV18; d_gene: NA; j_gene: TRBJ2-3; CDR3nt: TGTGCCAGCTCACCACCGAATCCTACCTCTAGCACAGATACGCAGTATTTT; CDR3aa: CASSPPNPTSSTDTQYF
abundance: once; v_gene: TRBV30; d_gene: TRBD2; j_gene: TRBJ2-1; CDR3nt: TGTGCCTGGAGTGTAATGATGGGCAGGGAGGTTTTTCAGCCGGGAGGTATCTCCTACAATGAGCAGTTCTTC; CDR3aa: CAWSVMMGREVFQPGGISYNEQFF
abundance: NA; v_gene: TRBV30; d_gene: NA; j_gene: TRBJ1-1; CDR3nt: TGTGCCTGGAGTGTATCACAGGGAAGGCGCATGAACACTGAAGCTTTCTTT; CDR3aa: CAWSVSQGRRMNTEAFF
abundance: NA; v_gene: TRBV27; d_gene: NA; j_gene: TRBJ2-7; CDR3nt: TGTGCCAGCTTTAGCGCAAGCTACGAGCAGTACTTC; CDR3aa: CASFSASYEQYF
abundance: NA; v_gene: TRBV10-1; d_gene: NA; j_gene: TRBJ1-3; CDR3nt: TGCGCCAGCAGCCCCGGGGACTCTGGAAACACCATATATTTT; CDR3aa: CASSPGDSGNTIYF
abundance: NA; v_gene: TRBV7-9; d_gene: NA; j_gene: TRBJ1-5; CDR3nt: TGTGCCAGCACCCTAAGTGAGGGGAATCAGCCCCAGCATTTT; CDR3aa: CASTLSEGNQPQHF
abundance: NA; v_gene: TRBV19; d_gene: TRBD1; j_gene: TRBJ2-6; CDR3nt: TGTGCCACAAGGGACAGGCTCAATACTGGGGCCAACGTCCTGACTTTC; CDR3aa: CATRDRLNTGANVLTF
abundance: NA; v_gene: TRBV20-1; d_gene: TRBD1; j_gene: TRBJ2-7; CDR3nt: TGCAGTGCTTCCAGGGGGCAAGAGCAGTACTTC; CDR3aa: CSASRGQEQYF
abundance: NA; v_gene: TRBV14; d_gene: TRBD1; j_gene: TRBJ2-1; CDR3nt: TGTGCCAGCAGGGGGACAGAGTACTACAATGAGCAGTTCTTC; CDR3aa: CASRGTEYYNEQFF
abundance: NA; v_gene: TRBV4-1; d_gene: NA; j_gene: TRBJ2-6; CDR3nt: TGCGCCAGCAGCCAAGGTGTCGGGGGATCCCTCTCTGGGGCCAACGTCCTGACTTTC; CDR3aa: CASSQGVGGSLSGANVLTF
abundance: NA; v_gene: TRBV7-2; d_gene: NA; j_gene: TRBJ1-1; CDR3nt: TGTGCCAGCAGCTTAGTTGGAGGAGCTAACACTGAAGCTTTCTTT; CDR3aa: CASSLVGGANTEAFF
abundance: NA; v_gene: TRBV6-5; d_gene: NA; j_gene: TRBJ2-1; CDR3nt: TGTGCCAGCAACCCGGGCGGCAATGAGCAGTTCTTC; CDR3aa: CASNPGGNEQFF
abundance: NA; v_gene: TRBV11-3; d_gene: NA; j_gene: TRBJ2-2; CDR3nt: TGTGCCAGCAGCAGGGACACCGGGGAGCTGTTTTTT; CDR3aa: CASSRDTGELFF
abundance: NA; v_gene: TRBV10-3; d_gene: NA; j_gene: TRBJ2-1; CDR3nt: TGTGCCATCAGGCAGGGTGATGAGCAGTTCTTC; CDR3aa: CAIRQGDEQFF
abundance: NA; v_gene: TRBV6-5; d_gene: NA; j_gene: TRBJ2-7; CDR3nt: TGTGCCAGCAGGGCGGGATACGAGCAGTACTTC; CDR3aa: CASRAGYEQYF
abundance: NA; v_gene: TRBV30; d_gene: TRBD1; j_gene: TRBJ1-2; CDR3nt: TGTGCCTGGAGACTACAGGGGTATGGCTACACCTTC; CDR3aa: CAWRLQGYGYTF